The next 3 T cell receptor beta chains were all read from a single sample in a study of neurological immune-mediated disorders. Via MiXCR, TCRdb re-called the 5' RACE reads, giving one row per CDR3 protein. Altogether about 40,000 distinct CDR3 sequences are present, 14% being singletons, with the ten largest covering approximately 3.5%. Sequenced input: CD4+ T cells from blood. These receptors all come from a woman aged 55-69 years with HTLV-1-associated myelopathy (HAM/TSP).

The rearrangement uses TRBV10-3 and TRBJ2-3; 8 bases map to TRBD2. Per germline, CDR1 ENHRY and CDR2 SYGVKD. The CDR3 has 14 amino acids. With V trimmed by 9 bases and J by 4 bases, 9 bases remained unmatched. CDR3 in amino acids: CAITDGRAADTQYF. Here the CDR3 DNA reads TGTGCCATAACCGACGGGAGGGCAGCAGATACGCAGTATTTT.

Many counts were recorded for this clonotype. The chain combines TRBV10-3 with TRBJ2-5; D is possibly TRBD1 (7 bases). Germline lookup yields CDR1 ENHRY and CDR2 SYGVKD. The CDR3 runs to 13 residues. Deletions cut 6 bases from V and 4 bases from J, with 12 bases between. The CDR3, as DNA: TGTGCCATCAGCCGGAGGGGGCGAGAGACCCAGTACTTC. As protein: CAISRRGRETQYF.

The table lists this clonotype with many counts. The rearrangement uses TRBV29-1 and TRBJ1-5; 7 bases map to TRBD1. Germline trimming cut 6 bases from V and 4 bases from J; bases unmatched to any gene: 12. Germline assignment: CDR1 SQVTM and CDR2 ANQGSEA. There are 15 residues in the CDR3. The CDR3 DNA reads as TGCAGCGTCTCACAGGGGTTTCTAGGGAATCAGCCCCAGCATTTT. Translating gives CSVSQGFLGNQPQHF.